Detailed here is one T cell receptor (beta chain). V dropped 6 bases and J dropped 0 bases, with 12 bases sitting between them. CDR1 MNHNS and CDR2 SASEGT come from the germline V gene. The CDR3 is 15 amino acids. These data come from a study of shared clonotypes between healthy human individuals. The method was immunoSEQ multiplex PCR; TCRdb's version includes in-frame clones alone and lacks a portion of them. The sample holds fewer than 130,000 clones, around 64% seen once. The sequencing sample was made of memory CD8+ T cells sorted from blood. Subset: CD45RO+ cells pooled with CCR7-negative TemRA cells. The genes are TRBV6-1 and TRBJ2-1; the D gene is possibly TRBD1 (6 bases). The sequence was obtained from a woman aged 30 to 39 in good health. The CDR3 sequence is CASSADRNSYNEQFF. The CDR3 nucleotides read TGTGCCAGCAGCGCTGACAGGAACTCCTACAATGAGCAGTTCTTC.